The clone carrying this TCR beta chain was counted between two and nine times. Generated by immunoSEQ multiplex PCR, the TCRdb table keeps only in-frame clones and is missing some. The table has about 83,000 clones, under 90% seen once. CDR3 length: 13 amino acids. The germline V gene encodes CDR1 MDHEN and CDR2 SYDVKM. V dropped 6 bases and J dropped 6 bases, with 9 bases sitting between them. The data are from a study of OX40 agonist ivuxolimab in advanced cancers. V is TRBV28 and J is TRBJ1-6; maybe TRBD1 (6 bases). This TCR was recovered from an adult with an advanced solid tumor such as melanoma, head and neck, liver or kidney cancer. This specimen consisted of CD4+ or CD8+ T cells sorted from blood, obtained in a trial of the OX40 agonist ivuxolimab. The CDR3 DNA sequence: TGTGCCAGCAGACGGACAGTTAATTCACCCCTCCACTTT. It translates to CASRRTVNSPLHF.